This record looks at one TCR beta chain sequence and its context. Profiled with immunoSEQ multiplex PCR; TCRdb holds only in-frame clones, not every one. The repertoire includes about 91,000 clones, around 87% of them detected once, and roughly 4.5% sits in the top ten. This entry belongs to a study of OX40 agonist ivuxolimab in advanced cancers. The V gene end was trimmed by 3 bases and the J gene end by 2 bases; junction bases not matched to a gene: 7. This CDR3 is 16 amino acids long. CDR1 and CDR2 (germline): SGHTA, FQGTGA. The sequencing used CD4+ or CD8+ T cells sorted from blood, collected in a trial of the OX40 agonist ivuxolimab. The sequence derives from an adult with an advanced solid tumor such as melanoma, head and neck, liver or kidney cancer. The chain uses TRBV7-3 and TRBJ2-3; 8 bases agree with TRBD2. This chain's CDR3 is CASSFFLAGTTDTQYF. The CDR3, as DNA: TGTGCCAGCAGCTTCTTCCTAGCGGGTACCACAGATACGCAGTATTTT.